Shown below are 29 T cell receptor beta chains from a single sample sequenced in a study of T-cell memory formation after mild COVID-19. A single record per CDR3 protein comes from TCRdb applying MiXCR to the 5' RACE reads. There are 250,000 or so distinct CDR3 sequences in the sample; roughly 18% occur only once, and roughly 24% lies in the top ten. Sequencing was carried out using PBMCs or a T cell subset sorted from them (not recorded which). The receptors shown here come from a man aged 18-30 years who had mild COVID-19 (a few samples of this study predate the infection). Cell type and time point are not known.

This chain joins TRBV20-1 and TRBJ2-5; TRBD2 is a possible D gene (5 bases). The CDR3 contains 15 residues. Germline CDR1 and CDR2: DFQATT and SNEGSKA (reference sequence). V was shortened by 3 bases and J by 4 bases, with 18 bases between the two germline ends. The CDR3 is CSARGSGGRRETQYF. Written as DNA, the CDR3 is TGCAGTGCTAGGGGTTCCGGAGGACGCAGAGAGACCCAGTACTTC.

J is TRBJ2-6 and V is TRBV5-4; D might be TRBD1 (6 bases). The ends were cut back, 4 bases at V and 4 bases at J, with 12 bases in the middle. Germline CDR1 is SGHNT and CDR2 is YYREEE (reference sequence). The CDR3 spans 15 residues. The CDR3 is CASSAAGAGANVLTF. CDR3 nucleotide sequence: TGTGCCAGCAGCGCGGCAGGGGCCGGGGCCAACGTCCTGACTTTC.

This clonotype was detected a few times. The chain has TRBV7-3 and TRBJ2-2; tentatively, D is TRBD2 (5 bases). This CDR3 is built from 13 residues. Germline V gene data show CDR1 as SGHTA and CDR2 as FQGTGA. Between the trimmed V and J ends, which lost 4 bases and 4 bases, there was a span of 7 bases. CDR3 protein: CASSSGSTGELFF. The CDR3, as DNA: TGTGCCAGCAGCTCGGGGTCCACCGGGGAGCTGTTTTTT.

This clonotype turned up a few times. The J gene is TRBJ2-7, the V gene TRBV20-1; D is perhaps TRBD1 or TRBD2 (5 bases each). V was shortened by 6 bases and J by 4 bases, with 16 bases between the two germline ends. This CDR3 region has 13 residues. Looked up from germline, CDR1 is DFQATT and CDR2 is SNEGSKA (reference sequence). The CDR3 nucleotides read TGCAGTGCCCCGGACCCGGGGCGGTACGAGCAGTACGTC. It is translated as CSAPDPGRYEQYV.

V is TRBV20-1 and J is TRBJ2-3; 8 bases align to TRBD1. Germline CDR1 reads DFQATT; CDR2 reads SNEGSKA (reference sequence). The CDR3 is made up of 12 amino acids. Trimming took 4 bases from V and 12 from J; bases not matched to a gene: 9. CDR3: CSATRTGSLQYF. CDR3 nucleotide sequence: TGCAGTGCTACAAGGACAGGGTCCCTACAGTATTTT.

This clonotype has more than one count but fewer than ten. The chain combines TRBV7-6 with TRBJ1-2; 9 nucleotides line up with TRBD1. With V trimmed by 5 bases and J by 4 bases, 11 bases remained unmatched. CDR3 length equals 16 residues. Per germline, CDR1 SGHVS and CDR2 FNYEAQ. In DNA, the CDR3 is TGTGCCAGCAGCCAACAGGACAGGGGCCACTTCTATGGCTACACCTTC. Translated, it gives CASSQQDRGHFYGYTF.

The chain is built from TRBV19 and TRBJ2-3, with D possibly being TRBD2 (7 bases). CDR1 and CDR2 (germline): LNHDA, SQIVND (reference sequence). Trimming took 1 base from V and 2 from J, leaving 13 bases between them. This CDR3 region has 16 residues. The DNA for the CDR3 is TGTGCCAGTAGTATAGGTCGGGGGGCACACACAGATACGCAGTATTTT. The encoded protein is CASSIGRGAHTDTQYF. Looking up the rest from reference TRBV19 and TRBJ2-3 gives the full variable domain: DGGITQSPKYLFRKEGQNVTLSCEQNLNHDAMYWYRQDPGQGLRLIYYSQIVNDFQKGDIAEGYSVSREKKESFPLTVTSAQKNPTAFYLCASSIGRGAHTDTQYFGPGTRLTVL.

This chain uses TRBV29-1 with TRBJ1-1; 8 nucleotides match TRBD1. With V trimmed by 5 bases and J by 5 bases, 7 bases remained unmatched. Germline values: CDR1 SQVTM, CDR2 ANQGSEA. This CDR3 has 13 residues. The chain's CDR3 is CSVSGQGGTEAFF. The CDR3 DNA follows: TGCAGCGTTTCCGGACAGGGAGGGACTGAAGCTTTCTTT.

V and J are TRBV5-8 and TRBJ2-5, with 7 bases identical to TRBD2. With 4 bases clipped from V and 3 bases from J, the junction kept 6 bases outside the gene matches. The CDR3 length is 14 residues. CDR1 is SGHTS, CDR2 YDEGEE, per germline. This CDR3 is CASSIGTTKETQYF. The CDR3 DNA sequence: TGTGCCAGCAGCATCGGGACTACGAAAGAGACCCAGTACTTC.

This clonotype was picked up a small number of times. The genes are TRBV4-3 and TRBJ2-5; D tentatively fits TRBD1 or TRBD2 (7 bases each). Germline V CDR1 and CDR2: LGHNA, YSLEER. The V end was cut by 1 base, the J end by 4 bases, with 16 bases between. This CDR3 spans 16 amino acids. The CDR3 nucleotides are TGCGCCAGCAGCCAAGCCATCACAGGGGAGGGAGAGACCCAGTACTTC. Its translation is CASSQAITGEGETQYF.

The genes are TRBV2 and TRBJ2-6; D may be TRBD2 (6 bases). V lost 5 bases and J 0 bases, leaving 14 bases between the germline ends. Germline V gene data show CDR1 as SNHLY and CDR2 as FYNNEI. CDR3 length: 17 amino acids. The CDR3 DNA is TGTGCCAGCAGTTCCGGGACTCCCGTCTCTGGGGCCAACGTCCTGACTTTC. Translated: CASSSGTPVSGANVLTF.

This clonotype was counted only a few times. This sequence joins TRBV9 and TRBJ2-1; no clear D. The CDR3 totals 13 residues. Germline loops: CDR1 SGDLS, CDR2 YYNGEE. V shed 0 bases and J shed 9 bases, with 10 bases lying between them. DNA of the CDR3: TGTGCCAGCAGCGTAGGCGGATTAGCTGAGCAGTTCTTC. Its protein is CASSVGGLAEQFF.

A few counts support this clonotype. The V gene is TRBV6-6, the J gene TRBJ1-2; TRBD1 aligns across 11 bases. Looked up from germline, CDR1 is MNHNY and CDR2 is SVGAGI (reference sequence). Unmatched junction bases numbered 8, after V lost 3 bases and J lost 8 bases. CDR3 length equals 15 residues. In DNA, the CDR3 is TGTGCCAGCAGTTATTCCCGGACAGGGGGCAGAGGCTACACCTTC. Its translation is CASSYSRTGGRGYTF.

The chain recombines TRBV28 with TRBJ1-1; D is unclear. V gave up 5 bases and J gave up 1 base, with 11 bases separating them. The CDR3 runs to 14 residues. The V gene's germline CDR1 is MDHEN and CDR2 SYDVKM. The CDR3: CASSPLVRNTEAFF. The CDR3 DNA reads TGTGCCAGCAGTCCCCTTGTGAGGAACACTGAAGCTTTCTTT.

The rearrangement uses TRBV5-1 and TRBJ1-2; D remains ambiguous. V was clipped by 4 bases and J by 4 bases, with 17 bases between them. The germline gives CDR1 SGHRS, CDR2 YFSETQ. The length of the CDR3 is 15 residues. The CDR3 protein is CASSPPGGHGYGYTF. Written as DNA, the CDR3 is TGCGCCAGCAGCCCCCCAGGAGGGCACGGCTATGGCTACACCTTC.

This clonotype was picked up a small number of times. For the CDR3, the DNA is TGTGCCAGCAGTTTCGCGGGTTTCGGCACTGAAGCTTTCTTT. Its protein is CASSFAGFGTEAFF. This rearrangement joins TRBV12-3 or TRBV12-4 to TRBJ1-1; D gene ambiguous. Trimming removed 3 bases at V and 4 bases at J, with 12 bases between. The CDR3 sequence is 14 residues long.

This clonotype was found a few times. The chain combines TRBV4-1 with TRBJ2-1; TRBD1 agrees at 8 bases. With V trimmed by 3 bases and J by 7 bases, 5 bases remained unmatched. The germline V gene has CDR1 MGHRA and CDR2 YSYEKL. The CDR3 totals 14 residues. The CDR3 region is CASSQMDRANEQFF. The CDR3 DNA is TGCGCCAGCAGCCAGATGGACAGGGCGAATGAGCAGTTCTTC.

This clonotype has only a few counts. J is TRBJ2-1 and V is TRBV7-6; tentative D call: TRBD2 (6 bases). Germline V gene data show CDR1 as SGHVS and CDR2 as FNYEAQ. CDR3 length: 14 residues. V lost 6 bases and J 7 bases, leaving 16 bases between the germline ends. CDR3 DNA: TGTGCCAGCAGTCCCGGGGAGGAAAGGAATGAGCAGTTCTTC. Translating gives CASSPGEERNEQFF. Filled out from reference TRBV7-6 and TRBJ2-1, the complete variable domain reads GAGVSQSPRYKVTKRGQDVALRCDPISGHVSLYWYRQALGQGPEFLTYFNYEAQQDKSGLPNDRFSAERPEGSISTLTIQRTEQRDSAMYRCASSPGEERNEQFFGPGTRLTVL.

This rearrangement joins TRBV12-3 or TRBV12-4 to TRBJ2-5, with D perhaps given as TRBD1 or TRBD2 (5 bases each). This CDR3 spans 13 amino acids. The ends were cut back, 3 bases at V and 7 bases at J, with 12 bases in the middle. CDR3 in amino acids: CASSFTRGATQYF. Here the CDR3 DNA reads TGTGCCAGCAGTTTCACTAGGGGTGCGACCCAGTACTTC.

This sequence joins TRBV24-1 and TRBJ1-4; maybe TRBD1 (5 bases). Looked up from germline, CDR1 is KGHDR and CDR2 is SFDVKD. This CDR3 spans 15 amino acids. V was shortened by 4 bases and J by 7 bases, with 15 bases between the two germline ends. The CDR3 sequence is CATSDPRGAGEKLFF. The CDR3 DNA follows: TGTGCCACCAGTGACCCGAGAGGGGCGGGTGAAAAACTGTTTTTT.

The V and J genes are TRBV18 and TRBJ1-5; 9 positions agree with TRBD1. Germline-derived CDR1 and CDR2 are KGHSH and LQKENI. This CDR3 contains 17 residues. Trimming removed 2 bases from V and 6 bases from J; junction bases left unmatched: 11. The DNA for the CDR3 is TGTGCCAGCTCACCAGTCCCCGGACAGGGGCCTAGTCAGCCCCAGCATTTT. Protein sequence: CASSPVPGQGPSQPQHF.

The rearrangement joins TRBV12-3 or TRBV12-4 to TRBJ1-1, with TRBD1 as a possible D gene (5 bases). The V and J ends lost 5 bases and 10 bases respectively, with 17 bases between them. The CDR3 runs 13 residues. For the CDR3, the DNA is TGTGCCAGCAGTCCGGAAGGACACACGACAGCTTTCTTT. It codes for CASSPEGHTTAFF.

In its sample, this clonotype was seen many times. CDR3 DNA sequence: TGCAGCGTTGGGGACACCTACGAGCAGTACGTC. Translating gives CSVGDTYEQYV. The chain joins TRBV29-1 to TRBJ2-7; TRBD1 is a possible D gene (6 bases). The CDR3 sequence is 11 residues long. Deletions cut 4 bases from V and 2 bases from J, with 6 bases between. CDR1 is SQVTM, CDR2 ANQGSEA, per germline.

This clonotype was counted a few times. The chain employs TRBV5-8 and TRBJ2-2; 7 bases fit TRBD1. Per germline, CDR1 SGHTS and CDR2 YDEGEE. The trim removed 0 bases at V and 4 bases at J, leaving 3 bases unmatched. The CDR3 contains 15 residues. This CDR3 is CASSLEGASTGELFF. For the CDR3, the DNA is TGTGCCAGCAGCTTGGAGGGGGCGAGCACCGGGGAGCTGTTTTTT.

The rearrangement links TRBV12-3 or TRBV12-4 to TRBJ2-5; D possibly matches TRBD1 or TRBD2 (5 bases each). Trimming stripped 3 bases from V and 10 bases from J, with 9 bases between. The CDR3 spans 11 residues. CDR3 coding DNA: TGTGCCAGCAGTTTGTTGGGGGTCCAGTACTTC. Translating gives CASSLLGVQYF.

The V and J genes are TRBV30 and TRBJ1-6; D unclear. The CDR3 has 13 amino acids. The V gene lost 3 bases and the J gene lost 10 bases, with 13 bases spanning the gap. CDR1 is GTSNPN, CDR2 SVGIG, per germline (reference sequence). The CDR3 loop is CAWSDSLGSPLHF. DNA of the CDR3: TGTGCCTGGAGCGATTCGTTGGGATCACCCCTCCACTTT.

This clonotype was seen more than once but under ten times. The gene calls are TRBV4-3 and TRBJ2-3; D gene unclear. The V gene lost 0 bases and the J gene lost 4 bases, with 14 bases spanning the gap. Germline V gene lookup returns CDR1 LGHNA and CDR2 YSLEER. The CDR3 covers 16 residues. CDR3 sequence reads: CASSQDDAPWADTQYF. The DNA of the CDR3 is TGCGCCAGCAGCCAAGATGATGCACCATGGGCAGATACGCAGTATTTT.

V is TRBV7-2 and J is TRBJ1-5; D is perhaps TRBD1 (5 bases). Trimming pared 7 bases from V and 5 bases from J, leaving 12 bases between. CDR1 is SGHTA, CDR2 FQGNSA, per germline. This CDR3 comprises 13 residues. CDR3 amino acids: CASTEDRDQPQHF. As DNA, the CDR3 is TGTGCCAGCACCGAAGACAGAGATCAGCCCCAGCATTTT.

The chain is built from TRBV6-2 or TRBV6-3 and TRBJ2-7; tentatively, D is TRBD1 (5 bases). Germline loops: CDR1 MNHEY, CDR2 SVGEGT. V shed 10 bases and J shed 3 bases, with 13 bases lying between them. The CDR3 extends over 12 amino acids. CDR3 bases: TGTGCCACTTCCGGCCAGGGCTACGAGCAGTACTTC. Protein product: CATSGQGYEQYF.